The sequence of this TCR beta chain was determined in a study of blood T cell repertoires in COVID-19. Overall study context: Collection of acute and convalescent COVID-19 samples took place in the United States, Italy and Spain.

The repertoire was sequenced with immunoSEQ multiplex PCR; TCRdb's copy has only in-frame clones and lacks some. The table shows approximately 210,000 clones, with 83% occurring only once. CDR1 is SGDLS, CDR2 YYNGEE, per germline. With V trimmed by 3 bases and J by 6 bases, 7 bases remained unmatched. This CDR3 is built from 15 residues. Sequencing used peripheral blood. This receptor was identified in a woman in her forties or fifties with acute or convalescent COVID-19. The chain joins TRBV9 to TRBJ2-2, with 8 bases that match TRBD2. The DNA for the CDR3 is TGTGCCAGCAGCGCACTAGCGGAAGGGCCCGGGGAGCTGTTTTTT. This translates into CASSALAEGPGELFF.